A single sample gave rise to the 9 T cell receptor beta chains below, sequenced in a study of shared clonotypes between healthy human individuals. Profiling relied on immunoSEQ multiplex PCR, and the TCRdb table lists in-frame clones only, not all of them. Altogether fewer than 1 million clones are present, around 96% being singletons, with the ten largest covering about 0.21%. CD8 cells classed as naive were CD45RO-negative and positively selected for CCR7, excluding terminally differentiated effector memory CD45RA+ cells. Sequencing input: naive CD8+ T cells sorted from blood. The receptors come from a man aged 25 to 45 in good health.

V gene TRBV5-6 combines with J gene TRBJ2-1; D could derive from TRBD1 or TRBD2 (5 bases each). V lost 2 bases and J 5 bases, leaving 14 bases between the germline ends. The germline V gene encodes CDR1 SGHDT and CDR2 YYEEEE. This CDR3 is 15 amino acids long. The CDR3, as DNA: TGTGCCAGCAGCTTCCCCGCTTCGGGGCACAATGAGCAGTTCTTC. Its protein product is CASSFPASGHNEQFF.

The CDR3 spells CASSVEAPFASGNTIYF. For the CDR3, the DNA is TGTGCCAGCAGCGTAGAAGCCCCGTTTGCTTCTGGAAACACCATATATTTT. V usage is TRBV9 and J usage is TRBJ1-3, with D unclear. V dropped 0 bases and J dropped 1 base, with 14 bases sitting between them. The CDR3 sequence is 17 residues long. The germline gives CDR1 SGDLS, CDR2 YYNGEE.

The CDR3 nucleotides are TGTGCCAGCAGTATAACGGGACAGGACAGTTCCCAAGAGACCCAGTACTTC. This codes for CASSITGQDSSQETQYF. The chain is built from TRBV28 and TRBJ2-5; 8 bases align to TRBD1. CDR1 is MDHEN, CDR2 SYDVKM, per germline. The CDR3 spans 17 residues. The V and J ends lost 5 bases and 1 base, in that order; junction bases with no gene match: 12.

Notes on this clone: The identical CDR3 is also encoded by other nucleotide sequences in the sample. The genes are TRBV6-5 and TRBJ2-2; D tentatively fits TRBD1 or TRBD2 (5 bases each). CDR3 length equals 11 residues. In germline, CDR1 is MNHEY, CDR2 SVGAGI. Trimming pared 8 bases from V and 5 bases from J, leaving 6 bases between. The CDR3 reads CASGGTGELFF. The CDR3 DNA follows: TGTGCCAGCGGGGGAACCGGGGAGCTGTTTTTT.

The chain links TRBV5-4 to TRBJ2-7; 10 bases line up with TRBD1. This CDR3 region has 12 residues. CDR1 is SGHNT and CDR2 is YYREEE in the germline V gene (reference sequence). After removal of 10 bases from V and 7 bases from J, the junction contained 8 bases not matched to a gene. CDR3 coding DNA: TGTGCCTCCGGGACAGGGGCTCTTGAGCAGTACTTC. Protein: CASGTGALEQYF. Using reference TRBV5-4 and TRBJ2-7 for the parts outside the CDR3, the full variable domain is ETGVTQSPTHLIKTRGQQVTLRCSSQSGHNTVSWYQQALGQGPQFIFQYYREEENGRGNFPPRFSGLQFPNYSSELNVNALELDDSALYLCASGTGALEQYFGPGTRLTVT.

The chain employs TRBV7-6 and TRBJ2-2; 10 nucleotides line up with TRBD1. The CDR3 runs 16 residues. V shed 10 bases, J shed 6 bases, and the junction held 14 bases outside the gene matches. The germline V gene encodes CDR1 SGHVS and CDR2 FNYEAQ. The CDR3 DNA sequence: TGTGCCACCCTCCCATTTCTTGGACAGGGGGCCGGGGAGCTGTTTTTT. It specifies CATLPFLGQGAGELFF. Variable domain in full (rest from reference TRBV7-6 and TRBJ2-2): GAGVSQSPRYKVTKRGQDVALRCDPISGHVSLYWYRQALGQGPEFLTYFNYEAQQDKSGLPNDRFSAERPEGSISTLTIQRTEQRDSAMYRCATLPFLGQGAGELFFGEGSRLTVL.

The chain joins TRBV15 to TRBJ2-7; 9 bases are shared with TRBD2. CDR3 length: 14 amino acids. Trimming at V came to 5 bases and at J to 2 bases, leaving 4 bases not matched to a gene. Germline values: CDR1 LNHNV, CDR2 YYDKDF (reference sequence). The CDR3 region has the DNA TGTGCCACCAGCGATAGCGGGAGCACCTACGAGCAGTACTTC. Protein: CATSDSGSTYEQYF.

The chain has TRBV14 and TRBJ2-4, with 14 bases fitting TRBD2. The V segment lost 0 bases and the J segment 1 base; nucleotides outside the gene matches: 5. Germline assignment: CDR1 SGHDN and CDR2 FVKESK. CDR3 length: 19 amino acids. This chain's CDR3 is CASSQETSGRGTAKNIQYF. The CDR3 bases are TGTGCCAGCAGCCAAGAGACTAGCGGGAGGGGTACCGCCAAAAACATTCAGTACTTC.

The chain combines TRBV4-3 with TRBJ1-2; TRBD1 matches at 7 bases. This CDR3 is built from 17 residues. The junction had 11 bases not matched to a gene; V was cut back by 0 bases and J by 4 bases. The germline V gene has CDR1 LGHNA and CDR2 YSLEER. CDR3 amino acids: CASSQDVRGAARYGYTF. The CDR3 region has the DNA TGCGCCAGCAGCCAAGATGTCAGGGGGGCTGCTCGCTATGGCTACACCTTC.